This passage covers 6 T cell receptor beta chains from one sample sequenced in a study of a mutant IDH1 vaccine in newly diagnosed glioma. Antigens of these TCRs are unknown. Time point of the sample: week 5, during vaccination. Each vaccine dose was 300 ug of mutant IDH1 20-mer peptide, with topical imiquimod. Here immunoSEQ multiplex PCR was the method, and the copy in TCRdb shows in-frame clones only, minus some. The sample lists tens of thousands of clones, approximately 90% occurring once. The sequencing used PBMCs, collected from a glioma patient whose treatment included an IDH1 peptide vaccine. The receptor set was obtained from a woman in her thirties or forties with glioma.

V and J are TRBV30 and TRBJ2-3; TRBD2 matches 7 bases. The germline gives CDR1 GTSNPN, CDR2 SVGIG (reference sequence). CDR3 size: 19 residues. Germline trimming cut 2 bases from V and 3 bases from J; bases unmatched to any gene: 20. The CDR3 DNA reads as TGTGCCTGGAGTCCGCCGTCTGGCGGGAGATCAGACGTGACAGATACGCAGTATTTT. Encoded protein: CAWSPPSGGRSDVTDTQYF.

The chain combines TRBV19 with TRBJ1-1, with D unclear. Deletions cut 9 bases from V and 6 bases from J, with 14 bases between. Germline assignment: CDR1 LNHDA and CDR2 SQIVND (reference sequence). CDR3 length: 12 residues. For the CDR3, the DNA is TGTGCCAGCTCGAATGACGGGGCTGAAGCTTTCTTT. Its translation is CASSNDGAEAFF.

The genes are TRBV11-2 and TRBJ2-1, with 8 bases identical to TRBD2. Germline-derived CDR1 and CDR2 are SGHAT and FQNNGV. CDR3 length: 16 amino acids. Trimming cost V 1 base and J 5 bases; bases outside gene matches: 7. The CDR3 nucleotides read TGTGCCAGCAGCTTAGGTCGCCGACTAGCGCACAATGAGCAGTTCTTC. Translated, it gives CASSLGRRLAHNEQFF.

V gene TRBV7-8 combines with J gene TRBJ1-2; 8 nucleotides agree with TRBD1. Germline CDR1 is SGHVS and CDR2 is FQNEAQ. V lost 1 base to trimming and J lost 6 bases; unmatched junction nucleotides: 10. CDR3 length equals 16 residues. CDR3 loop: CASSLVQGANPNGYTF. The DNA of the CDR3 is TGTGCCAGCAGCTTAGTCCAGGGGGCTAATCCTAATGGCTACACCTTC.

The DNA for the CDR3 is TGTGCCAGCAGTGAAGGCAGGGGGCTGGATGAGCAGTTCTTC. This encodes CASSEGRGLDEQFF. The genes are TRBV25-1 and TRBJ2-1, with 8 bases fitting TRBD1. CDR1 is MGHDK, CDR2 SYGVNS, per germline. The CDR3 totals 14 residues. J was trimmed by 8 bases and V by 2 bases; bases with no gene match: 5.

The chain combines TRBV7-2 with TRBJ2-1; D possibly uses TRBD1 or TRBD2 (5 bases each). The CDR3 has 14 residues. CDR1 is SGHTA and CDR2 is FQGNSA in the germline V gene. Trimming stripped 1 base from V and 4 bases from J, with 8 bases between. CDR3 protein: CASSLGWGYNEQFF. CDR3 DNA: TGTGCCAGCAGCTTAGGGTGGGGGTACAATGAGCAGTTCTTC.